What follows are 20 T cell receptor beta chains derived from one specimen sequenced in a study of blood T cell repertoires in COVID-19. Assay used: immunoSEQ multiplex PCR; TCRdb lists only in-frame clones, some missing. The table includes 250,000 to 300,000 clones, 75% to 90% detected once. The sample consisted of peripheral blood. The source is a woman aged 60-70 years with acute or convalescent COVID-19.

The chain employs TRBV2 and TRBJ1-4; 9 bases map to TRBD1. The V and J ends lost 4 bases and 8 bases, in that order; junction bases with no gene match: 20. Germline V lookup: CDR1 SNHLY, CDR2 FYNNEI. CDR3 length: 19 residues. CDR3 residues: CASSVRWDREVMNIEKLFF. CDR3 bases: TGTGCCAGCAGTGTCAGGTGGGACAGGGAAGTAATGAACATAGAAAAACTGTTTTTT. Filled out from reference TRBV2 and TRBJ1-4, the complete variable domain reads EPEVTQTPSHQVTQMGQEVILRCVPISNHLYFYWYRQILGQKVEFLVSFYNNEISEKSEIFDDQFSVERPDGSNFTLKIRSTKLEDSAMYFCASSVRWDREVMNIEKLFFGSGTQLSVL.

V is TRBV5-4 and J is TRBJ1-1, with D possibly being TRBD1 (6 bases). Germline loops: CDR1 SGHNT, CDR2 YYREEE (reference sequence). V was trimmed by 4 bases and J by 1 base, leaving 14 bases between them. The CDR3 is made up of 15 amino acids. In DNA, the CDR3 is TGTGCCAGCAGCCCATCGAGGGGGGGGAACACTGAAGCTTTCTTT. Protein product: CASSPSRGGNTEAFF.

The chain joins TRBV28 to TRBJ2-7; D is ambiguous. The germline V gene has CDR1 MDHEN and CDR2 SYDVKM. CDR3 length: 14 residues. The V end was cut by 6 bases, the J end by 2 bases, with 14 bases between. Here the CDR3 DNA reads TGTGCCAGCAGCCCCCCCCCGTTAGCCTACGAGCAGTACTTC. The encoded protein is CASSPPPLAYEQYF.

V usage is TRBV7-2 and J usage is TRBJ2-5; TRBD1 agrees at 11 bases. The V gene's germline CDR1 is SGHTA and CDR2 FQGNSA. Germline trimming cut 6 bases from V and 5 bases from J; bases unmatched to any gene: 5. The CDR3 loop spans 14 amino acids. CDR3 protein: CASSWTGGSETQYF. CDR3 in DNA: TGTGCCAGCAGTTGGACAGGGGGCTCGGAGACCCAGTACTTC.

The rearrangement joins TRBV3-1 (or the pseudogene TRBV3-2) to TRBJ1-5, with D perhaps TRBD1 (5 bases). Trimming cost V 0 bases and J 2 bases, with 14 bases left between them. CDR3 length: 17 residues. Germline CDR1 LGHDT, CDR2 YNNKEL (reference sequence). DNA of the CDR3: TGTGCCAGCAGCCAAGAGGGTGGGGGGTTCGGCAATCAGCCCCAGCATTTT. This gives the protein CASSQEGGGFGNQPQHF.

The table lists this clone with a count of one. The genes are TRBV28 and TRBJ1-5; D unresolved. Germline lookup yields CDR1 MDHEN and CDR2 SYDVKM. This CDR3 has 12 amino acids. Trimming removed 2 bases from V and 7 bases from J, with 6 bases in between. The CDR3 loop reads CASSLELQPQHF. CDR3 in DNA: TGTGCCAGCAGTTTAGAACTCCAGCCCCAGCATTTT.

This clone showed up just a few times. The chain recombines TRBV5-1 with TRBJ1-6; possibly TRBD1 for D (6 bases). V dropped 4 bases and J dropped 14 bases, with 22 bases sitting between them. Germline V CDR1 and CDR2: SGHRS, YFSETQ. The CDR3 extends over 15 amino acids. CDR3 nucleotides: TGCGCCAGCAGCGAGGATGGACAGAGATTTTCGACCCTCCACTTT. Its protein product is CASSEDGQRFSTLHF.

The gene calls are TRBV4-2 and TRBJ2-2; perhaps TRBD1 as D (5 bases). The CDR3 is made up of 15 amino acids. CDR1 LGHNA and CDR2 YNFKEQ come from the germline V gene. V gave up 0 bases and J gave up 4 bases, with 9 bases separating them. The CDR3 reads CASSQERGATGELFF. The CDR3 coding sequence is TGTGCCAGCAGCCAAGAAAGGGGCGCCACCGGGGAGCTGTTTTTT.

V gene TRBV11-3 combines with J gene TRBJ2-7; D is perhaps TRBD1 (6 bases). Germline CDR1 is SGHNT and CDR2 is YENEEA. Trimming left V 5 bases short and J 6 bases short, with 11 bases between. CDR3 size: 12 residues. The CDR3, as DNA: TGTGCCAGCAGCCACAGGGTCGGCGAGCAGTACTTC. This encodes CASSHRVGEQYF.

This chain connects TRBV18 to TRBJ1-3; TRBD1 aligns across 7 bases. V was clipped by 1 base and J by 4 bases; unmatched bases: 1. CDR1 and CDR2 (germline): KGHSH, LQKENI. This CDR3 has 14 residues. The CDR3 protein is CASSPRDRGNTIYF. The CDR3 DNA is TGTGCCAGCTCACCACGGGACAGAGGAAACACCATATATTTT.

The CDR3, as DNA: TGTGCCAGCAGCGTAGTTGGCAGGGGGTTGGTCGATGAGCAGTTCTTC. Its protein is CASSVVGRGLVDEQFF. This chain links TRBV9 with TRBJ2-1; 7 bases fit TRBD1. In germline, CDR1 is SGDLS, CDR2 YYNGEE. Losses at the gene ends were 0 bases for V and 8 bases for J; bases not matched to a gene: 11. The CDR3 totals 16 residues.

CDR3 bases: TGTGCCAGCAGTTACTCAGGGGCGCGTCGGGATACGCAGTATTTT. Its translation is CASSYSGARRDTQYF. This sequence joins TRBV6-2 or TRBV6-3 and TRBJ2-3; a weak D match, TRBD1 (5 bases). Germline CDR1 is MNHEY and CDR2 is SVGEGT. The CDR3 is made up of 15 amino acids. V lost 0 bases, J lost 6 bases, and 13 bases lay in between.

In DNA, the CDR3 is TGTGCCAGCAAACTAGCGGGGGCCATTAGCACAGATACGCAGTATTTT. Its translation is CASKLAGAISTDTQYF. The V and J genes are TRBV2 and TRBJ2-3, with 11 nucleotides matching TRBD2. The CDR3 has 16 residues. CDR1 and CDR2 from the germline V gene are SNHLY and FYNNEI. Trimming cost V 7 bases and J 0 bases; bases outside gene matches: 6.

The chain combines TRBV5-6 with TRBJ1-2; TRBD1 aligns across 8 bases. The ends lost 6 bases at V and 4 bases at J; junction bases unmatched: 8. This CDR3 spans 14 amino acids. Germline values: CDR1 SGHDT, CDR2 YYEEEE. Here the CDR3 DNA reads TGTGCCAGCAACCCTGGACAGGGAGTCTATGGCTACACCTTC. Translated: CASNPGQGVYGYTF.

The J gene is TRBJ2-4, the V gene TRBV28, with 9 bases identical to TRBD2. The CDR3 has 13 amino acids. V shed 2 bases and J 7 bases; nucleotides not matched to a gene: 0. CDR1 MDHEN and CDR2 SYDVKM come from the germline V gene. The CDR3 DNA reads TGTGCCAGCAGTTTAGCGGGGGGGAACATTCAGTACTTC. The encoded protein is CASSLAGGNIQYF.

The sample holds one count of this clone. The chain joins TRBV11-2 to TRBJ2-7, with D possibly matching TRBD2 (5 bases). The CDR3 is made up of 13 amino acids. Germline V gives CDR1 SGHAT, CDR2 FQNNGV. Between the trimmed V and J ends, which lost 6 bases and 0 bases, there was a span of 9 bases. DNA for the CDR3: TGTGCCAGCAGTTGGACTGGCTCCTACGAGCAGTACTTC. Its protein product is CASSWTGSYEQYF.

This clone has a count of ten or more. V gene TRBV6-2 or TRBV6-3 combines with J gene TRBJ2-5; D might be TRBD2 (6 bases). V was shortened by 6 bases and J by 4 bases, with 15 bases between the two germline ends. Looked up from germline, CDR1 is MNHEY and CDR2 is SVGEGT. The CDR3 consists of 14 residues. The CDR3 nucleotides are TGTGCCAGCAGCGGGCCCCGAGCGGGAGAGACCCAGTACTTC. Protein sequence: CASSGPRAGETQYF.

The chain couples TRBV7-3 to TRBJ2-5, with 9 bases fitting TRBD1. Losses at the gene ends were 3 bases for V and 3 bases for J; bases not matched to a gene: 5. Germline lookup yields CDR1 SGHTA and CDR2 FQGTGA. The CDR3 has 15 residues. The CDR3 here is CASSFSGQGKETQYF. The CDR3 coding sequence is TGTGCCAGCAGCTTCTCGGGACAGGGAAAAGAGACCCAGTACTTC.

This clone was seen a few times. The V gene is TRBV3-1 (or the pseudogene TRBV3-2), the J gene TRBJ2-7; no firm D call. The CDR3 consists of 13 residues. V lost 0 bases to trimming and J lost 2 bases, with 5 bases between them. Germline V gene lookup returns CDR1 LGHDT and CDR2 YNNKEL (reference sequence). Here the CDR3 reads CASSQDLAYEQYF. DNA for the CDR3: TGTGCCAGCAGCCAAGATCTCGCCTACGAGCAGTACTTC.

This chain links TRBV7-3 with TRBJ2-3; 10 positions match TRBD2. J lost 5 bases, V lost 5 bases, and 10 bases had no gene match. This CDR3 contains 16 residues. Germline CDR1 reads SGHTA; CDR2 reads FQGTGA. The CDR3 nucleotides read TGTGCCAGCAGCCGAAATCTAGCGGGAGTTGAAGATACGCAGTATTTT. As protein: CASSRNLAGVEDTQYF. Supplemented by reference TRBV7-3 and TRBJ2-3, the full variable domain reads GAGVSQTPSNKVTEKGKYVELRCDPISGHTALYWYRQSLGQGPEFLIYFQGTGAADDSGLPNDRFFAVRPEGSVSTLKIQRTERGDSAVYLCASSRNLAGVEDTQYFGPGTRLTVL.